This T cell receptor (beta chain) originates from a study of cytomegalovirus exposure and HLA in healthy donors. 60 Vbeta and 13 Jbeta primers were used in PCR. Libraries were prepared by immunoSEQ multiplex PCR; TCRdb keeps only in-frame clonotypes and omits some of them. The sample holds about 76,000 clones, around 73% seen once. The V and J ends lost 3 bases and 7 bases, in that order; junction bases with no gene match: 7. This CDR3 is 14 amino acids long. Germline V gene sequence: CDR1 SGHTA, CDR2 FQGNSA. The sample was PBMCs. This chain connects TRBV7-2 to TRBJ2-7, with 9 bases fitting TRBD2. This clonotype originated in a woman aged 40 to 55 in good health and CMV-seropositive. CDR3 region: CASSFHGLAGEQYF. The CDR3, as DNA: TGTGCCAGCAGCTTCCACGGCCTAGCGGGGGAGCAGTACTTC. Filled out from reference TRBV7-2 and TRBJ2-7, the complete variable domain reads GAGVSQSPSNKVTEKGKDVELRCDPISGHTALYWYRQSLGQGLEFLIYFQGNSAPDKSGLPSDRFSAERTGGSVSTLTIQRTQQEDSAVYLCASSFHGLAGEQYFGPGTRLTVT.